A single sample gave rise to the 26 T cell receptor beta chains below, sequenced in a study of spatial heterogeneity in lung cancer. Antigens of these TCRs are unknown. Sample time point: sample taken at primary tumor resection. Regarding the study as a whole: One measure, the expanded intratumoral alpha and beta TCR count, tracked tumor mutation counts.

From the 5' RACE reads, TCRdb called clonotypes with MiXCR, one entry per CDR3 protein. The repertoire holds some 6,700 distinct CDR3 sequences, with roughly an eighth as singletons. Sequences were derived from lung tumor tissue, sampled at surgery. The receptors originated from a male donor with early-stage non-small cell lung cancer.

Turning to this clonotype: A library prepared for alpha chains yielded this beta chain as an off-target read; its size is of little meaning. The rearrangement uses TRBV29-1 and TRBJ1-4; 10 positions match TRBD1. CDR1 is SQVTM, CDR2 ANQGSEA, per germline. CDR3 length: 13 residues. The junction had 6 bases not matched to a gene; V was cut back by 6 bases and J by 8 bases. The CDR3 here is CSVPDRGKEKLFF. In nucleotides, the CDR3 is TGCAGCGTCCCGGACAGGGGGAAGGAAAAACTGTTTTTT.

This clonotype has at least ten counts. Since the library was made to target alpha chains, this beta chain is a stray read and its abundance is not meaningful. The V call is TRBV3-1, the J call TRBJ1-2, with a possible D match to TRBD1 (5 bases). Trimming shortened V by 1 base and J by 4 bases, and 10 bases separated the two germline ends. The CDR3 is made up of 14 amino acids. Germline V gene sequence: CDR1 LGHDT, CDR2 YNNKEL (reference sequence). Here the CDR3 DNA reads TGTGCCAGCAGCCAAGGGAGGGGAGGCTATGGCTACACCTTC. It yields the protein CASSQGRGGYGYTF.

This clonotype was observed a handful of times. Because the library targeted alpha chains, this beta chain is an off-target read whose size means little. The chain uses TRBV25-1 and TRBJ1-1; D possibly corresponds to TRBD1 (6 bases). The CDR3 runs 12 residues. V was trimmed by 6 bases and J by 11 bases, leaving 16 bases between them. Per germline, CDR1 MGHDK and CDR2 SYGVNS. CDR3 residues: CASSGTKAGAFF. Here the CDR3 DNA reads TGTGCCAGCAGCGGGACAAAGGCGGGGGCTTTCTTT.

This clonotype rates as medium-sized (0.01 to 0.1%). Because this beta chain is a stray read in a library intended to capture alpha chains, its abundance should not be given much weight. The gene calls are TRBV12-3 or TRBV12-4 and TRBJ1-1; the D is unclear. V lost 1 base, J lost 5 bases, and 8 bases lay in between. The CDR3 has 13 amino acids. CDR3 DNA: TGTGCCAGCAGTTTAGTGGTGGAGACTGAAGCTTTCTTT. Its translation is CASSLVVETEAFF.

This clonotype showed up just a few times. Since it is a stray read in a library aimed at alpha chains, this beta chain has a size that is not meaningful. The chain employs TRBV4-3 and TRBJ2-2, with 9 bases matching TRBD2. The CDR3 consists of 17 residues. V dropped 0 bases and J dropped 6; count of bases not matched to a gene: 8. Germline CDR1 and CDR2: LGHNA and YSLEER. This chain's CDR3 is CASSQDLAGVRAGELFF. The CDR3 bases are TGCGCCAGCAGCCAAGATTTAGCGGGAGTTAGGGCCGGGGAGCTGTTTTTT.

This clonotype ranks as large. This beta chain is an off-target read within a library intended for alpha chains, so its frequency means little. The chain combines TRBV4-2 with TRBJ1-1; a possible D gene is TRBD1 (5 bases). CDR1 LGHNA and CDR2 YNFKEQ come from the germline V gene. The germline V and J ends were trimmed by 3 bases and 0 bases, with 11 bases remaining between them. This CDR3 spans 15 amino acids. CDR3 DNA sequence: TGTGCCAGCAGCCAGGGGGAAGGGATGAACACTGAAGCTTTCTTT. Its translation: CASSQGEGMNTEAFF.

This clonotype has at least ten counts. The size of this beta chain means little, since it is a stray read in a library made for alpha chains. The chain links TRBV7-3 to TRBJ2-7, with D uncertain. V was pared by 2 bases and J by 0 bases, with 5 bases between. Germline V gives CDR1 SGHTA, CDR2 FQGTGA. This CDR3 is built from 13 residues. In DNA form, the CDR3 reads TGTGCCAGCAGCTTAGATCCCTCCTACGAGCAGTACTTC. Amino acids: CASSLDPSYEQYF.

This clonotype was detected many times. The library was prepared for alpha chains; this beta chain is a stray read, so its frequency means little. The rearrangement links TRBV6-5 to TRBJ1-2, with 8 nucleotides matching TRBD1. There are 13 residues in the CDR3. Germline V gene data show CDR1 as MNHEY and CDR2 as SVGAGI. V shed 5 bases, J shed 3 bases, and the junction held 2 bases outside the gene matches. CDR3 amino acids: CASSVTGDYGYTF. In DNA form, the CDR3 reads TGTGCCAGCAGTGTGACAGGGGACTATGGCTACACCTTC.

As to this clonotype: The library was designed around alpha chains, so this beta chain is a stray read whose abundance carries little weight. The chain uses TRBV20-1 and TRBJ2-1; D unclear. With 5 bases removed from V and 2 bases from J, the gap between germline ends came to 7 bases. The CDR3 covers 12 residues. Germline-derived CDR1 and CDR2 are DFQATT and SNEGSKA (reference sequence). CDR3 nucleotides: TGCAGTGCTGCCAGAACCTACAATGAGCAGTTCTTC. The encoded protein is CSAARTYNEQFF.

This clonotype appeared many times. Little can be read into the size of this beta chain, an off-target read in a library designed for alpha chains. J is TRBJ1-1 and V is TRBV29-1, with a possible D match to TRBD1 (6 bases). V was shortened by 0 bases and J by 1 base, with 15 bases between the two germline ends. The CDR3 contains 16 residues. Germline CDR1 reads SQVTM; CDR2 reads ANQGSEA. For the CDR3, the DNA is TGCAGCGTTGAAGATCGGCCGGGGGCAGGGAACACTGAAGCTTTCTTT. It specifies CSVEDRPGAGNTEAFF.

This clonotype is medium-sized (0.01 to 0.1%). The library was built for alpha chains, so this beta chain is an off-target read and its size means little. The chain employs TRBV24-1 and TRBJ1-2; 7 nucleotides align to TRBD1. The V gene's germline CDR1 is KGHDR and CDR2 SFDVKD. The junction had 7 bases not matched to a gene; V was cut back by 3 bases and J by 7 bases. The CDR3 spans 14 residues. Written as DNA, the CDR3 is TGTGCCACCAGTGATGAAGACAGGGCTGGTGGCTACACCTTC. Its protein product is CATSDEDRAGGYTF.

About this clonotype: This beta chain is a stray read from a library made for alpha chains; its abundance is not meaningful. V and J are TRBV14 and TRBJ2-7; D gene ambiguous. Germline-derived CDR1 and CDR2 are SGHDN and FVKESK. Trimming left V 2 bases short and J 1 base short, with 6 bases between. This CDR3 is built from 13 residues. The CDR3 spells CASSQRFSYEQYF. The CDR3 DNA is TGTGCCAGCAGCCAAAGGTTTTCCTACGAGCAGTACTTC. The whole variable domain, remainder taken from reference TRBV14 and TRBJ2-7, is EAGVTQFPSHSVIEKGQTVTLRCDPISGHDNLYWYRRVMGKEIKFLLHFVKESKQDESGMPNNRFLAERTGGTYSTLKVQPAELEDSGVYFCASSQRFSYEQYFGPGTRLTVT.

By sample fraction, this clonotype is large. With the library built for alpha chains, this beta chain is off target and its frequency is not meaningful. The V call is TRBV5-6, the J call TRBJ2-2; the D gene is possibly TRBD1 (6 bases). Germline CDR1 is SGHDT and CDR2 is YYEEEE. This CDR3 spans 13 amino acids. Trimming left V 2 bases short and J 8 bases short, with 10 bases between. In nucleotides, the CDR3 is TGTGCCAGCAGCTTCTACGGGACAGGGGAGCTGTTTTTT. Amino acid sequence: CASSFYGTGELFF.

By sample fraction, this clonotype is medium-sized (0.01 to 0.1%). Within a library made for alpha chains, this beta chain is off target, and its count is uninformative. The rearrangement joins TRBV18 to TRBJ1-1; D call uncertain. V was clipped by 2 bases and J by 2 bases, with 3 bases between them. CDR3 length: 12 amino acids. Germline CDR1 and CDR2: KGHSH and LQKENI. CDR3 protein: CASSPGNTEAFF. The CDR3 DNA sequence: TGTGCCAGCTCACCAGGCAACACTGAAGCTTTCTTT.

This clonotype was seen ten or more times. The library was built for alpha chains, so this beta chain is an off-target read and its size means little. The chain joins TRBV29-1 to TRBJ2-7; TRBD1 matches at 7 bases. Germline V gene data show CDR1 as SQVTM and CDR2 as ANQGSEA. V was pared by 3 bases and J by 5 bases, with 7 bases of the junction left unmatched. This CDR3 is built from 13 residues. The CDR3 here is CSVDGQGVDEQYF. CDR3 DNA: TGCAGCGTTGACGGGCAGGGGGTGGACGAGCAGTACTTC.

A remark on this clonotype: In a library made to pick up alpha chains, this beta chain is a stray read with a size that means little. The CDR3 sequence: CASSARTGTLTYEQYF. DNA of the CDR3: TGTGCCAGCAGCGCCCGAACCGGGACACTTACCTACGAGCAGTACTTC. The genes are TRBV9 and TRBJ2-7, with D maybe TRBD1 (6 bases). The germline CDR1 and CDR2 sequences are SGDLS and YYNGEE. Between the trimmed V and J ends, which lost 3 bases and 2 bases, there was a span of 18 bases. There are 16 residues in the CDR3.

The sample holds many counts of this clonotype. Because this beta chain is a stray read in a library intended to capture alpha chains, its abundance should not be given much weight. The genes are TRBV6-2 or TRBV6-3 and TRBJ2-7; D gene uncertain. The CDR3 runs 16 residues. Germline CDR1 is MNHEY and CDR2 is SVGEGT. Trimming removed 6 bases at V and 0 bases at J, with 18 bases between. DNA for the CDR3: TGTGCCAGCAGCTTTAACACGTTCATCCCCTCCTACGAGCAGTACTTC. It encodes CASSFNTFIPSYEQYF.

By share of the sample, this clonotype is medium-sized. Being off target in a library aimed at alpha chains, this beta chain has a size of little meaning. The CDR3 sequence: CSVEDRGGSSAFF. CDR3 nucleotides: TGCAGCGTTGAAGATCGGGGTGGGAGCTCAGCTTTCTTT. The chain links TRBV29-1 to TRBJ1-1; no clear D. V shed 0 bases and J shed 10 bases, with 15 bases lying between them. This CDR3 has 13 residues. Per the germline V gene, CDR1 is SQVTM and CDR2 is ANQGSEA. Together with reference TRBV29-1 and TRBJ1-1, the CDR3 gives the full variable domain: SAVISQKPSRDICQRGTSLTIQCQVDSQVTMMFWYRQQPGQSLTLIATANQGSEATYESGFVIDKFPISRPNLTFSTLTVSNMSPEDSSIYLCSVEDRGGSSAFFGQGTRLTVV.

As to this clonotype: The library was built for alpha chains, so this beta chain is an off-target read and its size means little. The J gene is TRBJ2-7, the V gene TRBV6-5; 7 bases map to TRBD1. Germline values: CDR1 MNHEY, CDR2 SVGAGI. The CDR3 contains 15 residues. Trimming removed 6 bases from V and 1 base from J; junction bases left unmatched: 9. The CDR3: CASSPGWDSSYEQYF. The CDR3 coding sequence is TGTGCCAGCAGCCCGGGATGGGACAGTTCCTACGAGCAGTACTTC.

This clonotype is medium-sized in the sample. This beta chain was picked up by a library intended for alpha chains and is off target, so its count carries little meaning. The rearrangement joins TRBV29-1 to TRBJ1-1, with 9 nucleotides matching TRBD1. Trimming at V came to 7 bases and at J to 7 bases, leaving 10 bases not matched to a gene. This CDR3 contains 13 residues. Germline V lookup: CDR1 SQVTM, CDR2 ANQGSEA. The chain's CDR3 is CSARLQGANEAFF. CDR3 in DNA: TGCAGCGCCCGATTACAGGGGGCTAATGAAGCTTTCTTT.

In its sample, this clonotype is medium-sized (0.01 to 0.1%). This beta chain slipped into a library made for alpha chains as a stray read, so its size is not meaningful. The chain is built from TRBV20-1 and TRBJ1-2; the D is unclear. Trimming left V 1 base short and J 7 bases short, with 7 bases between. The CDR3 sequence is 11 residues long. Germline V lookup: CDR1 DFQATT, CDR2 SNEGSKA (reference sequence). The CDR3 protein is CSARGPGGYTF. CDR3 DNA sequence: TGCAGTGCTAGAGGCCCGGGTGGCTACACCTTC.

Of note for this clonotype: This beta chain turned up in a library designed for alpha chains; as an off-target read, its abundance says little. J is TRBJ2-3 and V is TRBV7-6; D not resolved. Trimming shortened V by 3 bases and J by 0 bases, and 10 bases separated the two germline ends. Germline-derived CDR1 and CDR2 are SGHVS and FNYEAQ. The CDR3 extends over 15 amino acids. CDR3 residues: CASSLSGSSTDTQYF. The DNA of the CDR3 is TGTGCCAGCAGCTTGTCTGGGTCTAGCACAGATACGCAGTATTTT.

This clonotype came up many times. Because this beta chain is a stray read in a library intended to capture alpha chains, its abundance should not be given much weight. The chain has TRBV12-3 or TRBV12-4 and TRBJ1-1; TRBD1 agrees at 9 bases. V lost 1 base, J lost 0 bases, and 9 bases stayed unmatched. The CDR3 sequence is 18 residues long. The CDR3 DNA is TGTGCCAGCAGTTTAGTGGTGGGACAGGGTCTTTTGAACACTGAAGCTTTCTTT. This gives the protein CASSLVVGQGLLNTEAFF.

As to this clonotype: Because the library targeted alpha chains, this beta chain is an off-target read whose size means little. V is TRBV5-5 and J is TRBJ2-2; 7 nucleotides match TRBD2. The junction had 9 bases not matched to a gene; V was cut back by 2 bases and J by 2 bases. CDR1 and CDR2 (germline): SGHKS, YYEKEE (reference sequence). The CDR3 consists of 17 residues. The chain's CDR3 is CASSLMGLAENTGELFF. The CDR3 bases are TGTGCCAGCAGCTTAATGGGGCTAGCGGAAAACACCGGGGAGCTGTTTTTT. Variable domain in full (rest from reference TRBV5-5 and TRBJ2-2): DAGVTQSPTHLIKTRGQQVTLRCSPISGHKSVSWYQQVLGQGPQFIFQYYEKEERGRGNFPDRFSARQFPNYSSELNVNALLLGDSALYLCASSLMGLAENTGELFFGEGSRLTVL.

In this sample, this clonotype is large. As an off-target read in a library built for alpha chains, this beta chain has a frequency of little significance. As DNA, the CDR3 is TGTGCCAGCAGTACCCCGGGACAGTCGAAAGAAGCTTTCTTT. Residues: CASSTPGQSKEAFF. The J gene is TRBJ1-1, the V gene TRBV25-1, with 7 bases that match TRBD1. The V segment lost 5 bases and the J segment 8 bases; nucleotides outside the gene matches: 11. CDR3 length: 14 residues. Germline-derived CDR1 and CDR2 are MGHDK and SYGVNS.

The sample holds many counts of this clonotype. In a library made to pick up alpha chains, this beta chain is a stray read with a size that means little. This rearrangement joins TRBV6-6 to TRBJ1-5; D perhaps matches TRBD1 (5 bases). There are 13 residues in the CDR3. Trimming removed 10 bases from V and 3 bases from J, with 13 bases in between. In germline, CDR1 is MNHNY, CDR2 SVGAGI (reference sequence). CDR3 loop: CAIARDPNQPQHF. The DNA for the CDR3 is TGTGCCATCGCAAGGGACCCCAATCAGCCCCAGCATTTT.